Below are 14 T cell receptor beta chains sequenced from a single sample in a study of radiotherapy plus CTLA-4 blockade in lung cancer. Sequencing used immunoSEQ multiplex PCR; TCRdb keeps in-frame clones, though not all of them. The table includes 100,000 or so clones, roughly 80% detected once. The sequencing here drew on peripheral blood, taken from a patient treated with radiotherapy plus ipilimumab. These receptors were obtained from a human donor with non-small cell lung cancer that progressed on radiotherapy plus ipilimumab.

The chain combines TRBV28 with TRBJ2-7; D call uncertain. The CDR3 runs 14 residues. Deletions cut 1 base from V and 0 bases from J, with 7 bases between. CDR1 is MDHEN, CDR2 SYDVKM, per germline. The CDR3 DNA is TGTGCCAGCAGTTTATATGGCAGCTCCTACGAGCAGTACGTC. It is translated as CASSLYGSSYEQYV.

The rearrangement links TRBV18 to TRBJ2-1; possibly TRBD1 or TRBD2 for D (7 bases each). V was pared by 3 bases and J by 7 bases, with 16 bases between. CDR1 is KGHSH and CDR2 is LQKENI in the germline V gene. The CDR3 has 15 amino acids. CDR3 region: CASSPATGRENEQFF. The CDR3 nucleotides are TGTGCCAGCTCACCCGCGACAGGGAGGGAGAATGAGCAGTTCTTC.

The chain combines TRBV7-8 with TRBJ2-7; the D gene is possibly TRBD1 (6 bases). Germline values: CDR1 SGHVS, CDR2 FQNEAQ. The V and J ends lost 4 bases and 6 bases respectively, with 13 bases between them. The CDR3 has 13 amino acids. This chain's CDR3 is CASSYRESGEQYV. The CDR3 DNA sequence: TGTGCCAGCAGCTACAGGGAAAGTGGCGAGCAGTACGTC.

The CDR3 region is CASSSVGGAGTARTDTQYF. CDR3 coding DNA: TGTGCCAGCAGCTCCGTAGGAGGCGCCGGGACTGCGCGCACAGATACGCAGTATTTT. This rearrangement joins TRBV7-9 to TRBJ2-3; perhaps TRBD2 as D (6 bases). Trimming left V 4 bases short and J 1 base short, with 24 bases between. The CDR3 contains 19 residues. Looked up from germline, CDR1 is SEHNR and CDR2 is FQNEAQ (reference sequence). The whole variable domain, remainder taken from reference TRBV7-9 and TRBJ2-3, is DTGVSQNPRHKITKRGQNVTFRCDPISEHNRLYWYRQTLGQGPEFLTYFQNEAQLEKSRLLSDRFSAERPKGSFSTLEIQRTEQGDSAMYLCASSSVGGAGTARTDTQYFGPGTRLTVL.

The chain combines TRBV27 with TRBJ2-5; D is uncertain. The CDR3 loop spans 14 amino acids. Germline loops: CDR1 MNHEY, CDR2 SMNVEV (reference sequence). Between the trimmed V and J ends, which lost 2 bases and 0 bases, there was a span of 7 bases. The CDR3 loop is CASSLGVYQETQYF. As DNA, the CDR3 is TGTGCCAGCAGTTTAGGTGTATACCAAGAGACCCAGTACTTC.

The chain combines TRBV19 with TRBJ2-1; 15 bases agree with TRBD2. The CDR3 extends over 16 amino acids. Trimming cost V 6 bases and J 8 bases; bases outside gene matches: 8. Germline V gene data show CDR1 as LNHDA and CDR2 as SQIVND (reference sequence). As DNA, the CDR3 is TGTGCCAGTAGACGCCTGGGACTAGCGGGAGGACATGAGCAGTTCTTC. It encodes CASRRLGLAGGHEQFF. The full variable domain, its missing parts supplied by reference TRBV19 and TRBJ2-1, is DGGITQSPKYLFRKEGQNVTLSCEQNLNHDAMYWYRQDPGQGLRLIYYSQIVNDFQKGDIAEGYSVSREKKESFPLTVTSAQKNPTAFYLCASRRLGLAGGHEQFFGPGTRLTVL.

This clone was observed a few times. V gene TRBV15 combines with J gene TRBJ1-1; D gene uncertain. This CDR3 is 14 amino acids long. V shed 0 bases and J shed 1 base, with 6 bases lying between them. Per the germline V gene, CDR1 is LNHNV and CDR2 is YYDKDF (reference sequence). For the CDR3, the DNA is TGTGCCACCAGCAGAGATCGAGAGAACACTGAAGCTTTCTTT. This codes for CATSRDRENTEAFF.

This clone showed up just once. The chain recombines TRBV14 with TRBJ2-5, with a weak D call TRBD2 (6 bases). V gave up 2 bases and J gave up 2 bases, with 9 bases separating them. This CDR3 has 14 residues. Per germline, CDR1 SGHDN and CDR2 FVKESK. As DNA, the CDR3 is TGTGCCAGCAGCCAACTAGCGTTACAAGAGACCCAGTACTTC. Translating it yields CASSQLALQETQYF.

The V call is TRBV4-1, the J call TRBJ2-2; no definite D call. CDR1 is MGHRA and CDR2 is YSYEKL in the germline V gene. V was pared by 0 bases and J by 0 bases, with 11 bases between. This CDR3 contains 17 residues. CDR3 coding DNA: TGCGCCAGCAGCCAAGATTCAGCTACCCCGAACACCGGGGAGCTGTTTTTT. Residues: CASSQDSATPNTGELFF.

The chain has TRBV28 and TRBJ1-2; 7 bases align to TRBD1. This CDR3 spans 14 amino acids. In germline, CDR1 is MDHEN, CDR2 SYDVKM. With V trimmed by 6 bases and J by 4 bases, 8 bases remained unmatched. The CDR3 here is CASRRQGEGYGYTF. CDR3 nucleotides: TGTGCCAGCAGACGACAGGGTGAGGGCTATGGCTACACCTTC.

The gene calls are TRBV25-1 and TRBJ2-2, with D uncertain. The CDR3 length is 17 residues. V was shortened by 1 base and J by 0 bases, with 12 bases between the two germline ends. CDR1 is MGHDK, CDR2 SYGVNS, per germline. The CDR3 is CASSEWVTRTNTGELFF. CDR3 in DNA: TGTGCCAGCAGTGAATGGGTGACACGGACGAACACCGGGGAGCTGTTTTTT.

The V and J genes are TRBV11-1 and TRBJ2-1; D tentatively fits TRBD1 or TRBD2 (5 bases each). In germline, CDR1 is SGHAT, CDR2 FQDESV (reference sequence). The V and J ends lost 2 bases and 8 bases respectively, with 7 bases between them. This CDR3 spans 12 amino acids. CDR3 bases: TGTGCCAGCAGCTTAAAGGGACATGAGCAGTTCTTC. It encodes CASSLKGHEQFF. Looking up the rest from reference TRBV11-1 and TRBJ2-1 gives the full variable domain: EAEVAQSPRYKITEKSQAVAFWCDPISGHATLYWYRQILGQGPELLVQFQDESVVDDSQLPKDRFSAERLKGVDSTLKIQPAELGDSAMYLCASSLKGHEQFFGPGTRLTVL.

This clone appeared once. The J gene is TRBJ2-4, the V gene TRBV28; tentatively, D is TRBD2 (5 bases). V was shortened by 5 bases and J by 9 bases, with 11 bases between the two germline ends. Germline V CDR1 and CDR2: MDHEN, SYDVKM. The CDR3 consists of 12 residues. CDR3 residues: CASSIDRGIQYF. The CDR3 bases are TGTGCCAGCAGTATCGACCGGGGCATTCAGTACTTC.

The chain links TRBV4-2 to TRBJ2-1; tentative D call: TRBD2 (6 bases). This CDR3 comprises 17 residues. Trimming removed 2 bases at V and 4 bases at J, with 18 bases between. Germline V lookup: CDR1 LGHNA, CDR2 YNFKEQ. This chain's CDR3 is CASSQPLWSGHYNEQFF. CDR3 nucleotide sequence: TGTGCCAGCAGCCAACCCCTCTGGAGCGGGCATTACAATGAGCAGTTCTTC.